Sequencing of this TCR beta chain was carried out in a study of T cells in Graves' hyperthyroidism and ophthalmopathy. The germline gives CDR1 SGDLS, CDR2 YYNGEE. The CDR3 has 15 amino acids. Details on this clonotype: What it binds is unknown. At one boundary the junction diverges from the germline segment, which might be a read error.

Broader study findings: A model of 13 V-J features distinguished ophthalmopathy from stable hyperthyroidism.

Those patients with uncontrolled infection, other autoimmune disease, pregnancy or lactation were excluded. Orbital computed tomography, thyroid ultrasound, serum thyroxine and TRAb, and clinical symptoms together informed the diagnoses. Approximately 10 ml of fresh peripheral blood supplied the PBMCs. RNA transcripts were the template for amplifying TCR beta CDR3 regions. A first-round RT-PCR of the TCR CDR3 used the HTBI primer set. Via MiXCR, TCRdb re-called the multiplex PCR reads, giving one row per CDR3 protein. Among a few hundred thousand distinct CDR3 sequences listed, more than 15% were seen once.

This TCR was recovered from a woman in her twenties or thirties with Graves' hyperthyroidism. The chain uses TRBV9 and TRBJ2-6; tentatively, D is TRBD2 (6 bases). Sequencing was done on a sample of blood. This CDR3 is CGSSVAASGANVLTF. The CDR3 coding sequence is TGTGGCAGCAGCGTAGCGGCCTCTGGGGCCAACGTCCTGACTTTC.